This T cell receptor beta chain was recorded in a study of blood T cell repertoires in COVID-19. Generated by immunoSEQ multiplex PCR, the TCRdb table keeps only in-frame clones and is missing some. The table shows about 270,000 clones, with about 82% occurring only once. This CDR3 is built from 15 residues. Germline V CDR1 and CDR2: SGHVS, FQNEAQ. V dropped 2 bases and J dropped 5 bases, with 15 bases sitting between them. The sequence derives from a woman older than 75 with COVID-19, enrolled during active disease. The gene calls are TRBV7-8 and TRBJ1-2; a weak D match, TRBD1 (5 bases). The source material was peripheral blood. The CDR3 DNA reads TGTGCCAGCAGCTTAATCATCCAGGGTGCTTATGGCTACACCTTC. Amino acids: CASSLIIQGAYGYTF.